The clone carrying this TCR beta chain was found many times. What it binds is not known. 5'RACE primed at constant segments yielded TCR alpha and TCR beta cDNA libraries bearing sample barcodes and UMIs. In TCRdb, the 5' RACE reads were re-called with MiXCR into one record per CDR3 protein. This repertoire shows about 360,000 distinct CDR3 sequences, approximately 15% found once; its top ten account for around 21%. Germline V gene sequence: CDR1 DFQATT, CDR2 SNEGSKA (reference sequence). V was trimmed by 3 bases and J by 15 bases, leaving 15 bases between them. The length of the CDR3 is 11 residues. This entry belongs to a study of T-cell memory formation after mild COVID-19. About the research overall: The TCR clusters were mostly specific to one donor.

Study conclusions and caveats: Most CD4+ clones that shrank were in CM and EM, while CD8+ ones turned up in EMRA.

Sequences were obtained from PBMCs or a T cell subset sorted from them (not recorded which). This sequence joins TRBV20-1 and TRBJ2-4; no clear D. This clonotype was sampled from a man aged 18-30 years who had mild COVID-19 (a few samples of this study predate the infection). Cell type and time point are not known. The CDR3 nucleotides are TGCAGTGCTAGTAATGAGGCCGACTGGTACTTC. This gives the protein CSASNEADWYF.